This T cell receptor beta chain was identified in a study of shared clonotypes between healthy human individuals. TCRdb's table, derived via immunoSEQ multiplex PCR, lists solely in-frame clones and lacks some. Among over 2,000,000 clones listed, just over 90% were seen once. Naive CD8 isolation took CD45RO-negative cells positively selected for CCR7 and excluded terminally differentiated effector memory CD45RA+ cells. Sequenced: naive CD8+ T cells from PBMCs. The sequence was obtained from a man aged 18-30 years in good health. Some clones in this sample may be carry-over from other donors' samples.

CDR3 nucleotides: TGTGCCAGCAGTACCCCCGGGAGCAACTATGGCTACACCTTC. Amino acids: CASSTPGSNYGYTF. The chain employs TRBV27 and TRBJ1-2, with D unclear. Germline V gene lookup returns CDR1 MNHEY and CDR2 SMNVEV (reference sequence). Trimming cost V 5 bases and J 2 bases, with 12 bases left between them. The CDR3 length is 14 residues.